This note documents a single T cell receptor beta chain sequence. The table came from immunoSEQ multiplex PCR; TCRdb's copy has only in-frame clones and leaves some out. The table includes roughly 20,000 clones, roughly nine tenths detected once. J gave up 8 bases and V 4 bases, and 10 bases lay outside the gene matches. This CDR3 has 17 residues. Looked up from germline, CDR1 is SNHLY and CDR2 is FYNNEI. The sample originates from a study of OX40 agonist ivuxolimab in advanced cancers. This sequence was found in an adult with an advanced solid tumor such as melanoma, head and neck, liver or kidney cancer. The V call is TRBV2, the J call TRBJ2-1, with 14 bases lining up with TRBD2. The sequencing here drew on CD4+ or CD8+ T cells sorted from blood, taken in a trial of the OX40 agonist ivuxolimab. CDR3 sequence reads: CASSGGLAGVQGDEQFF. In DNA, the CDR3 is TGTGCCAGCAGTGGGGGACTAGCGGGGGTTCAAGGTGATGAGCAGTTCTTC.